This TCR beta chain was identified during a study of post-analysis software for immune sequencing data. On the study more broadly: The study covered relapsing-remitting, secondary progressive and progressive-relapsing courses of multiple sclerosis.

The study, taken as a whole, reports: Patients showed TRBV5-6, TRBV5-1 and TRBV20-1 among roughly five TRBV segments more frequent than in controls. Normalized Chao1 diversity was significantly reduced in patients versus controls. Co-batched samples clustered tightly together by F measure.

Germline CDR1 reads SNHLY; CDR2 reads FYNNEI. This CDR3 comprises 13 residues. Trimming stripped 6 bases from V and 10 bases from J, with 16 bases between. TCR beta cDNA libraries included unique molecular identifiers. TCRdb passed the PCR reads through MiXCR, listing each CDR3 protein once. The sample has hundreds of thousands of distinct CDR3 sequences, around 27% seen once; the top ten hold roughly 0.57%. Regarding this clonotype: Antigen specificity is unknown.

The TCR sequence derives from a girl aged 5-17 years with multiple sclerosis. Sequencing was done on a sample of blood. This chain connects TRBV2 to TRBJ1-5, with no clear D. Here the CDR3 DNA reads TGTGCCAGCAGACAGACGACACCCCACCCCCAGCATTTT. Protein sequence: CASRQTTPHPQHF.